Shown below are 26 T cell receptor beta chains from a single sample sequenced in a study of cytomegalovirus exposure and HLA in healthy donors (dated by TCRdb to the late 2010s). Library preparation employed the immunoSEQ multiplex PCR assay. A mixture of 60 forward primers for TCR Vbeta segments and 13 reverse primers for TCR Jbeta segments was used in the multiplex PCR. This immuneACCESS table, as held by TCRdb, lists in-frame sequences with V and J called but not all clones. Of the missing ones, under half trace to an unresolved V gene in checked studies; the others have no known cause. The sample table lists 100,000 to 150,000 clones, 70% to 80% of them with a count of one. Of the sample, about 5% falls within the top ten clones. Sequencing was done on a sample of PBMCs. These receptors were collected from a man over 45 in good health and CMV-seropositive.

This clone was seen only once. This chain joins TRBV27 and TRBJ2-7, with 8 bases identical to TRBD2. This CDR3 has 16 residues. V shed 4 bases and J 3 bases; nucleotides not matched to a gene: 11. From germline, CDR1 is MNHEY and CDR2 SMNVEV (reference sequence). The CDR3 nucleotides read TGTGCCAGCAGTTCCCCCCCGGGACTAGGACTCTACGAGCAGTACTTC. Its translation: CASSSPPGLGLYEQYF.

This chain joins TRBV5-1 and TRBJ1-6; perhaps TRBD1 as D (6 bases). Germline-derived CDR1 and CDR2 are SGHRS and YFSETQ. CDR3 length: 15 residues. Deletions cut 0 bases from V and 10 bases from J, with 14 bases between. DNA for the CDR3: TGCGCCAGCAGCTTGGAGGGGACAAGGGGATCACCCCTCCACTTT. It specifies CASSLEGTRGSPLHF.

The chain carries TRBV6-1 and TRBJ2-7, with TRBD1 as a possible D gene (5 bases). CDR1 MNHNS and CDR2 SASEGT come from the germline V gene. The CDR3 consists of 14 residues. The V end lost 1 base, the J end lost 4 bases, and 11 bases lay between the germline ends. The CDR3 DNA reads as TGTGCCAGCAGTGAAGGGCCCAGGGTTTACGAGCAGTACTTC. Its protein is CASSEGPRVYEQYF.

The chain carries TRBV6-1 and TRBJ2-1, with TRBD1 as a possible D gene (5 bases). Trimming shortened V by 3 bases and J by 2 bases, and 11 bases separated the two germline ends. This CDR3 has 15 amino acids. Germline CDR1 and CDR2: MNHNS and SASEGT. The CDR3 DNA is TGTGCCAGCAGTGACATAGGGGCCGCCTACAATGAGCAGTTCTTC. It encodes CASSDIGAAYNEQFF.

This rearrangement joins TRBV5-4 to TRBJ2-1; 7 bases agree with TRBD1. The CDR3 sequence is 12 residues long. Per germline, CDR1 SGHNT and CDR2 YYREEE (reference sequence). Losses at the gene ends were 2 bases for V and 10 bases for J; bases not matched to a gene: 3. The CDR3 is CASSLSDREQFF. The CDR3 DNA is TGTGCCAGCAGCTTATCGGACAGGGAGCAGTTCTTC.

The chain joins TRBV5-1 to TRBJ2-5; 10 bases line up with TRBD2. The J call may be incorrect, as the DNA end agrees better with TRBJ2-7. This CDR3 has 14 amino acids. Germline CDR1 is SGHRS and CDR2 is YFSETQ. The CDR3 loop reads CASSLSGGHYEQYF. CDR3 in DNA: TGCGCCAGCAGCCTTAGCGGGGGGCACTACGAGCAGTACTTC.

The CDR3 coding sequence is TGTGCCAGCAGACAGACCGGGACAGGGTCCGAGCAGTACTTC. It is translated as CASRQTGTGSEQYF. The chain uses TRBV6-5 and TRBJ2-7, with 9 bases matching TRBD1. The germline V gene has CDR1 MNHEY and CDR2 SVGAGI. Trimming removed 6 bases from V and 6 bases from J; junction bases left unmatched: 9. CDR3 length: 14 residues.

This sequence joins TRBV5-1 and TRBJ2-3, with a tentative D call TRBD1 (6 bases). The V end was cut by 4 bases, the J end by 5 bases, with 8 bases between. From germline, CDR1 is SGHRS and CDR2 YFSETQ. CDR3 length equals 12 residues. The CDR3 loop reads CASSLQGDTQYF. CDR3 sequence (DNA): TGCGCCAGCAGCCTACAGGGAGATACGCAGTATTTT.

This clone was observed a few times. The chain joins TRBV6-1 to TRBJ2-1; 8 nucleotides agree with TRBD2. The CDR3 runs 16 residues. Germline V gene data show CDR1 as MNHNS and CDR2 as SASEGT. Trimming at V came to 3 bases and at J to 7 bases, leaving 11 bases not matched to a gene. For the CDR3, the DNA is TGTGCCAGCAGTGAGGTGGGCGGGGGGCCTCCGAATGAGCAGTTCTTC. This gives the protein CASSEVGGGPPNEQFF.

This clone was seen a handful of times. The chain combines TRBV6-1 with TRBJ1-2; TRBD1 matches 7 bases. The CDR3 runs 13 residues. Trimming took 6 bases from V and 3 from J; bases not matched to a gene: 4. The germline CDR1 and CDR2 sequences are MNHNS and SASEGT. CDR3 protein: CASRAGGYYGYTF. As DNA, the CDR3 is TGTGCCAGCAGGGCAGGGGGTTACTATGGCTACACCTTC.

The rearrangement links TRBV9 to TRBJ2-7, with 10 positions matching TRBD2. Germline CDR1 and CDR2: SGDLS and YYNGEE. CDR3 length: 15 amino acids. Trimming cost V 3 bases and J 6 bases; bases outside gene matches: 9. CDR3 nucleotides: TGTGCCAGCAGCGGAGGCGGGGGACTAGCGAGCGAGCAGTACTTC. As protein: CASSGGGGLASEQYF.

The chain recombines TRBV29-1 with TRBJ2-2, with D tentatively TRBD1 (5 bases). Trimming took 6 bases from V and 0 from J, leaving 8 bases between them. The CDR3 loop spans 13 amino acids. Germline CDR1 SQVTM, CDR2 ANQGSEA. In DNA, the CDR3 is TGCAGCGTCACAGGACCGAACACCGGGGAGCTGTTTTTT. Translated, it gives CSVTGPNTGELFF.

The gene calls are TRBV28 and TRBJ1-5, with D unresolved. This CDR3 is built from 13 residues. CDR1 and CDR2 from the germline V gene are MDHEN and SYDVKM. V lost 5 bases and J 8 bases, leaving 13 bases between the germline ends. The chain's CDR3 is CASSHEVGEPQHF. The CDR3 DNA is TGTGCCAGCAGTCACGAAGTCGGGGAGCCCCAGCATTTT.

The chain uses TRBV21-1 and TRBJ1-1; the table's D call, TRBD1, was not checked against the DNA. TRBV21-1 is flagged as a pseudogene. CDR3 size: 18 residues. The CDR3 DNA reads as TGTGCCAGCAGCGAAATCCCGGACAGGGAACGCGGGAACACTGAAGCTTTCTTT. Amino acid sequence: CASSEIPDRERGNTEAFF.

The chain is built from TRBV30 and TRBJ2-7; 8 positions agree with TRBD1. The CDR3 runs 13 residues. J gave up 4 bases and V 4 bases, and 6 bases lay outside the gene matches. Germline CDR1 and CDR2: GTSNPN and SVGIG (reference sequence). The CDR3 DNA reads as TGTGCCTGGACCAGGACAGGGTTGTACGAGCAGTACTTC. Its translation is CAWTRTGLYEQYF.

The V call is TRBV5-1, the J call TRBJ1-3; 11 nucleotides align to TRBD1. The CDR3 has 16 amino acids. Germline CDR1 SGHRS, CDR2 YFSETQ. The V and J ends lost 4 bases and 2 bases, in that order; junction bases with no gene match: 5. This CDR3 is CASSLGTGGTGNTIYF. The CDR3 DNA reads TGCGCCAGCAGCCTCGGGACAGGGGGTACTGGAAACACCATATATTTT.

The genes are TRBV7-8 and TRBJ1-6, with D tentatively TRBD1 (5 bases). Germline V gene lookup returns CDR1 SGHVS and CDR2 FQNEAQ. Trimming removed 7 bases at V and 5 bases at J, with 15 bases between. The CDR3 loop spans 15 amino acids. CDR3: CASTAQGTDNSPLHF. As DNA, the CDR3 is TGTGCCAGCACCGCGCAGGGAACAGATAATTCACCCCTCCACTTT.

V gene TRBV10-3 combines with J gene TRBJ1-1, with a possible D match to TRBD1 (5 bases). V was pared by 0 bases and J by 6 bases, with 14 bases between. The CDR3 totals 15 residues. The germline V gene has CDR1 ENHRY and CDR2 SYGVKD. The CDR3 sequence is CAISESGQGVAEAFF. The CDR3 DNA follows: TGTGCCATCAGTGAGTCGGGTCAGGGTGTAGCTGAAGCTTTCTTT.

This clone was seen a few times. The chain couples TRBV6-1 to TRBJ1-5, with 8 nucleotides matching TRBD1. Germline lookup yields CDR1 MNHNS and CDR2 SASEGT. The CDR3 spans 17 residues. The junction had 13 bases not matched to a gene; V was cut back by 2 bases and J by 7 bases. The CDR3: CASSERDRRPKGQPQHF. CDR3 in DNA: TGTGCCAGCAGTGAAAGGGACAGGAGGCCAAAAGGGCAGCCCCAGCATTTT.

The chain has TRBV6-5 and TRBJ1-5; possibly TRBD1 for D (5 bases). CDR3 length: 13 residues. The germline CDR1 and CDR2 sequences are MNHEY and SVGAGI. The ends were cut back, 5 bases at V and 7 bases at J, with 12 bases in the middle. The CDR3 protein is CASSGRAYQPQHF. The CDR3 DNA reads as TGTGCCAGCAGTGGCAGGGCCTACCAGCCCCAGCATTTT.

The V call is TRBV19, the J call TRBJ2-2; weak D call: TRBD2 (5 bases). CDR1 and CDR2 from the germline V gene are LNHDA and SQIVND (reference sequence). Trimming pared 6 bases from V and 5 bases from J, leaving 13 bases between. The length of the CDR3 is 14 residues. The CDR3 loop is CASSTGVRTGELFF. CDR3 bases: TGTGCCAGTAGCACCGGGGTTCGGACCGGGGAGCTGTTTTTT.

The chain uses TRBV7-7 and TRBJ2-5; perhaps TRBD2 as D (6 bases). Germline values: CDR1 SSHAT, CDR2 FNYEAQ (reference sequence). The length of the CDR3 is 14 residues. The ends were cut back, 5 bases at V and 1 base at J, with 11 bases in the middle. The CDR3: CASSPQGGQETQYF. CDR3 coding DNA: TGTGCCAGCAGCCCCCAGGGAGGCCAAGAGACCCAGTACTTC.

This chain connects TRBV5-6 to TRBJ1-2; possible D gene TRBD1, 6 bases. This CDR3 comprises 13 residues. V lost 2 bases to trimming and J lost 7 bases, with 12 bases between them. CDR1 SGHDT and CDR2 YYEEEE come from the germline V gene. The DNA of the CDR3 is TGTGCCAGCAGCTTCCAGGGGAGTAGTGGCTACACCTTC. Amino acids: CASSFQGSSGYTF. Using reference TRBV5-6 and TRBJ1-2 for the parts outside the CDR3, the full variable domain is DAGVTQSPTHLIKTRGQQVTLRCSPKSGHDTVSWYQQALGQGPQFIFQYYEEEERQRGNFPDRFSGHQFPNYSSELNVNALLLGDSALYLCASSFQGSSGYTFGSGTRLTVV.

The chain employs TRBV10-1 and TRBJ2-2, with 7 bases aligning to TRBD1. V dropped 5 bases and J dropped 6; count of bases not matched to a gene: 0. Germline V gene data show CDR1 as WNHNN and CDR2 as SYGVQD (reference sequence). The CDR3 contains 12 residues. Written as DNA, the CDR3 is TGCGCCAGCAGTACAGGGGCCGGGGAGCTGTTTTTT. Translation: CASSTGAGELFF.

CDR3 in amino acids: CASSPQGQAHGGYTF. The CDR3 DNA is TGTGCCAGCAGCCCCCAGGGGCAGGCCCACGGGGGCTACACCTTC. The chain recombines TRBV7-9 with TRBJ1-2; the D gene is possibly TRBD1 (6 bases). Germline CDR1 reads SEHNR; CDR2 reads FQNEAQ (reference sequence). Trimming removed 5 bases at V and 8 bases at J, with 21 bases between. This CDR3 has 15 amino acids.

The rearrangement joins TRBV5-1 to TRBJ2-4; TRBD1 matches at 9 bases. The CDR3 contains 14 residues. CDR1 and CDR2 (germline): SGHRS, YFSETQ. V lost 0 bases and J lost 8; bases outside the gene matches: 3. The CDR3 loop reads CASSLGQGVYIQYF. The DNA of the CDR3 is TGCGCCAGCAGCTTGGGACAGGGGGTATACATTCAGTACTTC.